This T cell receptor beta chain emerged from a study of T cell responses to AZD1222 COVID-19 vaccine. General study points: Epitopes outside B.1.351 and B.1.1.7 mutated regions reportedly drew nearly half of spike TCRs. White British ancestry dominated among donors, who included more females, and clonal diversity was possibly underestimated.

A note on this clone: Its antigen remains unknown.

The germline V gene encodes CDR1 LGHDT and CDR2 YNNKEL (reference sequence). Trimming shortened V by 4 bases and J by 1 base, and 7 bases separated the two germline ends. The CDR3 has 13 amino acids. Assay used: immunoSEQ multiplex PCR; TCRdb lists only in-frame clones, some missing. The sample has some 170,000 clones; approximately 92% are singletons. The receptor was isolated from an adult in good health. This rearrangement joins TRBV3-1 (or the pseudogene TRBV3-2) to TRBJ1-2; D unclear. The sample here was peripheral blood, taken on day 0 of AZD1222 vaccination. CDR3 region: CASSPDLNYGYTF. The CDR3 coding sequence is TGTGCCAGCAGCCCCGACCTTAACTATGGCTACACCTTC.